Below, one T cell receptor (beta chain) is given with its context. This clone was picked up a small number of times. The antigen it binds to is not known. Per-base quality was not reported, and no clone a single base away is much larger than it. Receptor libraries were prepared by the immunoSEQ multiplex PCR assay. RNA was extracted from all samples and reverse transcribed into cDNA as template for TCR sequencing. SuperScript III was used for first-strand cDNA synthesis, primed with a 2:1 mix of oligo-dT and random hexamers. A synthetic immune receptor repertoire was used to measure amplification bias, and any remaining bias was corrected computationally. The published analysis was carried out like this. After raw reads were preprocessed to remove errors, the CDR3 was defined following IMGT conventions as running from the conserved cysteine to phenylalanine. Clonality was calculated as 1 minus Shannon entropy normalized by log2 of the number of productive unique TCRs. CD4 or CD8 identity of scalp clones was inferred by cross-referencing scalp TCRbeta sequences with sorted blood CD4 and CD8 repertoires. Entries here come from immuneACCESS through TCRdb and include only in-frame sequences with V and J called. Some clones fail to appear in such tables; in the studies checked, an unresolved V gene covers under half of the shortfall, and the cause of the remainder is unknown. That table supplies the V and J calls and clone size; D and trimming were determined from the DNA. The sample table shows fewer than 250,000 clones, and approximately 38% are seen once. 0.48% of the sample is in the top ten clones.

This sample's treatment or condition label indicates: oral pan-JAK inhibitor, 5-10 mg twice daily. Lesional scalp punch biopsies and peripheral blood were collected from alopecia areata patients. PBMCs were isolated by density centrifugation and stained for CD3, CD4 and CD8, after which CD4+ and CD8+ T cells were sorted on a FACSAria. The data were taken from a study of CD8+ T cells in alopecia areata (dated by TCRdb to between 2018 and 2020). Looking at the study overall: The treated patients, all with moderate-to-severe alopecia areata, were enrolled in an open-label pilot trial of oral tofacitinib given at 5 to 10 mg twice daily. immunoSEQ multiplex PCR using 35 Vbeta forward primers and 13 Jbeta reverse primers was used to amplify TCRbeta CDR3 regions. The RNA source kit depended on sample type: the PAXgene miRNA kit for fixed scalp, the miRNeasy kit for PBMCs, and the RNeasy kit for mouse skin. In treated patients, disease severity was measured using the SALT score, which gives the percentage of scalp surface area affected. Biopsies were taken from tofacitinib-treated patients at baseline and again at 4 and 24 weeks into treatment, and several of those patients also had a later scalp biopsy. In both human patients and the C3H/HeJ mouse model, the study applied high-throughput TCRbeta sequencing to look at T cell clonal expansion in alopecia areata. Patients stayed on tofacitinib for 6 to 18 months and then had 6 months of follow-up off drug so that delayed response and recurrence could be assessed. Clonality in the scalp was compared among normal scalp (n=4), patchy alopecia areata scalp (n=8), and alopecia totalis/universalis scalp (n=8). Human TCRbeta sequencing covered scalp tissue and sorted CD4+ and CD8+ peripheral blood T cells from patchy and totalis/universalis alopecia areata patients and healthy controls.

Study-level results and caveats: During tofacitinib treatment, many expanded lesional clones remained in scalp and blood, and this persistence may partly explain relapse after treatment is stopped. TCR sequences shared between patients were less clear than in mice, possibly partly because of HLA diversity in the patient population. Because the treated cohort was small and included a single nonresponder, larger studies are needed to assess links between baseline CD8+ expansion and response. Tofacitinib significantly decreased scalp clonality and the number of expanded CD8+ clones among the top 100 scalp clones. Resident alphabeta T cells in normal human skin are also sequenced, complicating scalp TCR repertoire analysis, unlike mouse skin dominated by gammadelta T cells. Lesional scalp, especially in alopecia totalis/universalis, showed higher clonality and more expanded CD8+ clones than normal scalp, suggesting antigenic drive.

CDR1 and CDR2 (SGHTA, FQGNSA) derive from the germline V gene. From the cysteine up to the phenylalanine, the CDR3 has a length of 17 residues. Of all the DNA, just the CDR3 is kept, 51 bases in frame from base 1. V loses 5 bases, J loses 6 bases, and the germline ends lie 24 bases apart. The sequence derives from a human donor with alopecia areata. This chain is built from TRBV7-2 and TRBJ2-3; the D segment is perhaps TRBD1 or TRBD2, each sharing 5 matched bases. Sequencing used CD4+ T cells sorted from blood, obtained around week 31, from a patient treated with tofacitinib. The CDR3 loop reads CASSVRDQPLVVDTQYF. The DNA sequence is as follows: TGTGCCAGCAGCGTCCGGGACCAACCCCTCGTTGTGGATACGCAGTATTTT.